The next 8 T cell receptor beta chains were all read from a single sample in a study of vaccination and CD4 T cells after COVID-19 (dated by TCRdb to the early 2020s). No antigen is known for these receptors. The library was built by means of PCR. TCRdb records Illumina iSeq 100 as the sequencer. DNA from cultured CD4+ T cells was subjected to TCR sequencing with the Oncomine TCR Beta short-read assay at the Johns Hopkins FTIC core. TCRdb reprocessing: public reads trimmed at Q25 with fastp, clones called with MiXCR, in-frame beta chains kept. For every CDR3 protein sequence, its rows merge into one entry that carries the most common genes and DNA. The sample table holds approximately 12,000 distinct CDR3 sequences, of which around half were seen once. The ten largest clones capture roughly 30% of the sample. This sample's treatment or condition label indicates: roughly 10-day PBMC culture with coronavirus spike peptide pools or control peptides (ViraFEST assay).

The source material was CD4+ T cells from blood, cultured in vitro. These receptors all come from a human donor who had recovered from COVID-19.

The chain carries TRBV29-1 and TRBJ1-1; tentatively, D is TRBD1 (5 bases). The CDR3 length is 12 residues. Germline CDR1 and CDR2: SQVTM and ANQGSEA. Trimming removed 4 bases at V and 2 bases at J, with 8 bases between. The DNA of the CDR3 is TGCAGCGTTGCAGGGTTCAACACTGAAGCTTTCTTT. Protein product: CSVAGFNTEAFF.

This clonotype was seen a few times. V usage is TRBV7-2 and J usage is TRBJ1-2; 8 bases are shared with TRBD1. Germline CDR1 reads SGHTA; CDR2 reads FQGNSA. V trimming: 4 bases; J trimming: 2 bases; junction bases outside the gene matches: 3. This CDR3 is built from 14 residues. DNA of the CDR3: TGTGCCAGCAGCTCGCGACAGGGGAACTATGGCTACACCTTC. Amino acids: CASSSRQGNYGYTF.

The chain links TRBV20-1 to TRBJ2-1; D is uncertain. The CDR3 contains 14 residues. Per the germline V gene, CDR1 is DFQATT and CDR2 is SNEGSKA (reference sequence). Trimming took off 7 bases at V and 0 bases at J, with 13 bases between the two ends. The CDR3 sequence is CSVKSASSYNEQFF. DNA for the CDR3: TGCAGTGTTAAGAGCGCGAGCTCCTACAATGAGCAGTTCTTC.

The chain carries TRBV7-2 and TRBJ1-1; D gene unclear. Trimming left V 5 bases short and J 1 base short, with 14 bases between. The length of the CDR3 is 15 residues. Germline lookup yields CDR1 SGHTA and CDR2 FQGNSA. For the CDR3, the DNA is TGTGCCAGCAGCCCGACATTCGCGGCGAACACTGAAGCTTTCTTT. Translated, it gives CASSPTFAANTEAFF.

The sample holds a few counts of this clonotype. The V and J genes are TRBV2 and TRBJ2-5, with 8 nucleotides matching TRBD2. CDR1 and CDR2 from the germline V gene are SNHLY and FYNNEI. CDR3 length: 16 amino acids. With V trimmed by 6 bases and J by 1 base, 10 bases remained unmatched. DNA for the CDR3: TGTGCCAGCAGACGTACGGGACTAGTCTTCCAAGAGACCCAGTACTTC. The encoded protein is CASRRTGLVFQETQYF.

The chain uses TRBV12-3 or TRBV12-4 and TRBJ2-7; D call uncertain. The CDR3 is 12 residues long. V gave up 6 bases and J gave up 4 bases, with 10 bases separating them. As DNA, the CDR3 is TGTGCCAGCAGCCGGGCCGGGTACGAGCAGTACTTC. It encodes CASSRAGYEQYF.

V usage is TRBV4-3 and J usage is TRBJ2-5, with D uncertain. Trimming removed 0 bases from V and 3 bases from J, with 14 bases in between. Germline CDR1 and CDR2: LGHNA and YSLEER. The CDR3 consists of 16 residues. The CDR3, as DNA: TGCGCCAGCAGCCAAGATCTTACGGAATCCGAAGAGACCCAGTACTTC. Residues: CASSQDLTESEETQYF.

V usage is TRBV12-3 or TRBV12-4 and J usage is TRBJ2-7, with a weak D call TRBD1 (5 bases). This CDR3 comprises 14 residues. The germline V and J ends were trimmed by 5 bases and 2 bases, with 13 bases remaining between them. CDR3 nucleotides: TGTGCCAGCAGTCATCCAGGGATGACCTACGAGCAGTACTTC. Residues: CASSHPGMTYEQYF.